This passage covers 4 T cell receptor beta chains from one sample sequenced in a study of identical twins (dated by TCRdb to the mid-2010s). The library was built by means of 5' RACE. Sequencing took place on an Illumina HiSeq 2000. TCRdb applied fastp at Q25 and MiXCR to the public reads, then kept only in-frame beta chains. Each entry is one CDR3 protein sequence, shown with its most common DNA and genes. Within this sample are 690,000 or so distinct CDR3 sequences, with 8.6% of them counted one time only. Of the sample, around 0.98% is held by the ten largest clones. The sample was also linked to a second study, of yellow fever vaccine responses in identical twins.

Sequenced: PBMCs. The source is a woman aged 18 to 35 in good health.

V is TRBV6-5 and J is TRBJ2-7; 7 bases line up with TRBD2. V lost 2 bases and J lost 3; bases outside the gene matches: 7. The CDR3 is made up of 15 amino acids. Germline V gene lookup returns CDR1 MNHEY and CDR2 SVGAGI. This CDR3 reads CASSYRVAGGYEQYF. As DNA, the CDR3 is TGTGCCAGCAGTTACCGAGTAGCGGGTGGCTACGAGCAGTACTTC.

The chain employs TRBV25-1 and TRBJ2-5; a possible D gene is TRBD2 (7 bases). The CDR3 totals 17 residues. Trimming shortened V by 3 bases and J by 5 bases, and 22 bases separated the two germline ends. The germline CDR1 and CDR2 sequences are MGHDK and SYGVNS. The CDR3 DNA reads TGTGCCAGCAGTGATGGCTTACGTGGGGGGGCTGACGAGACCCAGTACTTC. This codes for CASSDGLRGGADETQYF.

The gene calls are TRBV6-1 and TRBJ2-7; the D gene is possibly TRBD1 (6 bases). The CDR3 consists of 13 residues. Germline-derived CDR1 and CDR2 are MNHNS and SASEGT. V was cut by 6 bases and J by 4 bases, with 13 bases left in between. CDR3: CASRATGFYEQYF. CDR3 in DNA: TGTGCCAGCAGGGCGACAGGATTTTACGAGCAGTACTTC.

This clonotype was found a few times. This sequence joins TRBV9 and TRBJ2-2; D is possibly TRBD2 (5 bases). The germline V gene has CDR1 SGDLS and CDR2 YYNGEE. The CDR3 spans 15 residues. V shed 0 bases and J shed 4 bases, with 10 bases lying between them. CDR3 coding DNA: TGTGCCAGCAGCGTAGTGGGAGCTACCACCGGGGAGCTGTTTTTT. Translated: CASSVVGATTGELFF.